This is a list of T cell receptor beta chains from one sample in a study of T cell responses to AZD1222 COVID-19 vaccine. The repertoire was sequenced with immunoSEQ multiplex PCR; TCRdb's copy has only in-frame clones and lacks some. In the table there are 95,000 to 110,000 clones, over 75% of which are singletons. The sample consisted of peripheral blood, taken on day 0 of AZD1222 vaccination. The receptor source for this set is an adult in good health. Each CDR3 is given with its conserved first and last residue. Each record gives: clone size, J gene, V gene, CDR3 protein. Size tells how often a clone was seen (once, few, many) or the class of an expanded clone, and some rows leave it out.

>.|TRBJ1-2|TRBV2
CASSEVAGAHGYTF
>.|TRBJ2-5|TRBV19
CASSIDPPGGLGQETQYF
>once|TRBJ1-5|TRBV6-4
CASSEEGEGQPQHF
>.|TRBJ2-5|TRBV5-1
CASSQIPQTGTQETQYF
>few|TRBJ1-2|TRBV6-1
CASSDWENYGYTF
>.|TRBJ1-2|TRBV4-1
CASSLNQGTGDFRNYGYTF
>.|TRBJ2-7|TRBV24-1
CATSDPNTYEQYF
>once|TRBJ2-2|TRBV9
CASSVRWGNTGELFF
>.|TRBJ2-3|TRBV9
CASSVGPGLVGGFTDTQYF
>.|TRBJ2-7|TRBV6-5
CASGGEGKIYEQYF
>.|TRBJ2-2|TRBV14
CASSRTGGNTGELFF
>once|TRBJ2-7|TRBV6-4
CASRATGTSGGASYEQYF
>.|TRBJ1-2|TRBV7-2
CASSLDTNPNYGYTF
>.|TRBJ1-4|TRBV3-1/TRBV3-2
CASSQRGLGEKLFF
>.|TRBJ2-3|TRBV4-1
CASSQVVSMADTQYF
>.|TRBJ2-7|TRBV7-9
CASSLGVGSGGIYEQYF
>.|TRBJ2-5|TRBV2
CALNSGQETQYF
>.|TRBJ1-2|TRBV4-2
CASSQDLISLNYGYTF
>.|TRBJ2-7|TRBV7-9
CASSANRDEQYF
>.|TRBJ2-1|TRBV7-9
CASRPRDNGNEQFF
>.|TRBJ1-1|TRBV19
CASSLDRSNTEAFF
>.|TRBJ1-2|TRBV25-1
CASSAAATGLYGYTF
>.|TRBJ2-1|TRBV12-3/TRBV12-4
CATEGGEQFF
>.|TRBJ1-2|TRBV19
CASSIDVNYGYTF
>.|TRBJ1-3|TRBV3-1/TRBV3-2
CASSQDWDRNTIYF
>.|TRBJ1-1|TRBV3-1/TRBV3-2
CASSQQGGDTEAFF
>.|TRBJ2-6|TRBV10-1
CASSARGSGANVLTF
>.|TRBJ1-5|TRBV16
CASSLWDRFNQPQHF
>.|TRBJ1-3|TRBV18
CASSPRGDVYSGNTIYF
>.|TRBJ1-1|TRBV29-1
CSGQGGMNTEAFF
>.|TRBJ2-3|TRBV2
CASSETAGNTDTQYF
>.|TRBJ2-7|TRBV6-5
CASSYSSGGVYEQYF
>.|TRBJ1-2|TRBV5-4
CASSPPETTDGYTF
>.|TRBJ1-5|TRBV12-5
CASGLVITGASNQPQHF
>.|TRBJ1-1|TRBV29-1
CSVERDADTEAFF
>.|TRBJ1-3|TRBV5-1
CASSLAGTKENTIYF
>.|TRBJ1-4|TRBV19
CASSTLQGEGEKLFF
>.|TRBJ2-2|TRBV5-1
CASSLEVGATGELFF
>few|TRBJ2-7|TRBV7-9
CASSLAQLIVAGQYEQYF
>.|TRBJ2-2|TRBV19
CASTGVGWTGELFF
>.|TRBJ2-1|TRBV6-6
CASSEPGRYNEQFF
>.|TRBJ2-1|TRBV6-2/TRBV6-3
CASSTSSGGYNEQFF
>.|TRBJ1-5|TRBV6-2/TRBV6-3
CASSYLTPDGNQPQHF
>.|TRBJ1-1|TRBV21-1
CASSKVNKLPGQGNTEAFF
>.|TRBJ2-7|TRBV16
CASSQVGLGFGSYEQYF
>few|TRBJ2-1|TRBV5-1
CASSLTGEPPKEQFF
>once|TRBJ1-5|TRBV12-3/TRBV12-4
CASSASGYQPQHF
>few|TRBJ1-1|TRBV5-1
CASSSGDNAFF
>.|TRBJ2-2|TRBV9
CASSVRGRDTGELFF
>.|TRBJ2-1|TRBV13
CASSLRPDSYLDNEQFF
>.|TRBJ2-7|TRBV18
CASSPPGRTGASEQYF
>.|TRBJ2-3|TRBV3-1/TRBV3-2
CASSQGQGAWVNNTQYF
>once|TRBJ2-7|TRBV29-1
CSVEGWGDSYEQYF
>.|TRBJ1-2|TRBV3-1/TRBV3-2
CASSQGGGYQNYGYTF